This T cell receptor beta chain appears in the sequencing data of a study of T cell repertoires in cytomegalovirus infection (dated by TCRdb to between 2018 and 2021). Concerning the study at large: Donor HLA type was relevant to the analysis, because carriage of CMV infection together with the matching HLA type was indicated by public TCR beta signatures. Points the paper makes about the study in general: The ex vivo response was dominated by HLA-C-restricted CMV-specific TCR beta clonotypes, which also provided the single most frequent clonotype in two of eight donors. In both this cohort and an independent cohort of 350 or so donors, the cumulative frequency of public TCR beta family members distinguished carriers of CMV infection plus the relevant HLA type.

Sequenced on an Illumina HiSeq 1500. TCRdb reworked the public reads: Q25 trimming with fastp, MiXCR clone assembly, productive beta chains retained. Each entry merges the rows of one CDR3 protein and shows their most common DNA and genes. Recorded for this sample are over 85,000 distinct CDR3 sequences; 16% of them occurred a single time. The ten most abundant clones make up approximately 8% of the sample. Turning to this clonotype: The specificity of this receptor is unknown. Per-nucleotide qualities are absent, and no much larger clonotype sits a single base away.

Counted from cysteine to phenylalanine, this CDR3 has 12 amino acids. The CDR3 DNA has 36 bases and is translated from base 1. In the germline V gene, CDR1 corresponds to SGDLS and CDR2 to YYNGEE. V lost 3 bases and J lost 8 bases, and the count of bases not matched to a germline gene is 1. In this chain, TRBV9 is recombined with TRBJ1-4, with 7 junctional bases fitting TRBD1. The sequenced material came from PBMCs. This receptor was obtained from a human donor in good health (CMV status not recorded). Some clones in this sample may be carry-over from other donors' samples. Here the CDR3 is given as CASSATGEKLFF. The DNA sequence reads TGTGCCAGCAGCGCGACAGGGGAAAAACTGTTTTTT.